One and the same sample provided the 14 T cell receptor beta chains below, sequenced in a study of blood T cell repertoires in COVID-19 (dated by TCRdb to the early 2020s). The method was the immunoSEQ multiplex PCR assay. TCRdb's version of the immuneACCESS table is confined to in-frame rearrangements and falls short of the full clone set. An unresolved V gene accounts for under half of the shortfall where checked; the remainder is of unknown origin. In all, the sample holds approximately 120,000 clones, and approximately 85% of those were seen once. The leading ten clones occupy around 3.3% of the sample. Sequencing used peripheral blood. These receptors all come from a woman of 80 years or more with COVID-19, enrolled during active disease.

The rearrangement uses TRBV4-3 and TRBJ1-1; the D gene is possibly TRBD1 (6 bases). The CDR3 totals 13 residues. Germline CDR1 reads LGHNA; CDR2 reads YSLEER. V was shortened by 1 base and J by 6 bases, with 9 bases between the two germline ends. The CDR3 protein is CASSQAGGAEAFF. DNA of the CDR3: TGCGCCAGCAGCCAAGCGGGGGGCGCTGAAGCTTTCTTT.

The CDR3 nucleotides are TGTGCCAGCAGCGCAGGGCCCGAGCAGTACTTC. Residues: CASSAGPEQYF. The rearrangement uses TRBV28 and TRBJ2-7, with D possibly TRBD1 on 5 matching bases. Germline CDR1 MDHEN, CDR2 SYDVKM. The CDR3 loop spans 11 amino acids. V shed 6 bases and J shed 6 bases, with 9 bases lying between them.

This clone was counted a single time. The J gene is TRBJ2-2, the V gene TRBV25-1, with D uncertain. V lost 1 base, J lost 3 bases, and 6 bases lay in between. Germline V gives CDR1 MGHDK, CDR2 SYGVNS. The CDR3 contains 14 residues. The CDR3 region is CASSESEDTGELFF. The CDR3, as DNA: TGTGCCAGCAGTGAATCTGAGGACACCGGGGAGCTGTTTTTT. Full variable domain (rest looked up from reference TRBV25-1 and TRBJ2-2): EADIYQTPRYLVIGTGKKITLECSQTMGHDKMYWYQQDPGMELHLIHYSYGVNSTEKGDLSSESTVSRIRTEHFPLTLESARPSHTSQYLCASSESEDTGELFFGEGSRLTVL.

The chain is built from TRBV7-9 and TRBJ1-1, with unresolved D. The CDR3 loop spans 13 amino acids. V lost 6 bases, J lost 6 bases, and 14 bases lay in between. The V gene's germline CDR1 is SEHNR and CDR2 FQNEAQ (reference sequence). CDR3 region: CASSTDLWAEAFF. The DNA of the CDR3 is TGTGCCAGCAGTACAGACCTTTGGGCTGAAGCTTTCTTT. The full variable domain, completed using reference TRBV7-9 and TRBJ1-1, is DTGVSQNPRHKITKRGQNVTFRCDPISEHNRLYWYRQTLGQGPEFLTYFQNEAQLEKSRLLSDRFSAERPKGSFSTLEIQRTEQGDSAMYLCASSTDLWAEAFFGQGTRLTVV.

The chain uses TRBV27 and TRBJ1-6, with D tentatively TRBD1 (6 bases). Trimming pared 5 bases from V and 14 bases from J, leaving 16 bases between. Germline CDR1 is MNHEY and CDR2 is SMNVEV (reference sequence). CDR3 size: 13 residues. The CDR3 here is CASSLNRVSALHF. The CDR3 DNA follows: TGTGCCAGCAGTCTCAACAGGGTATCGGCCCTCCACTTT.

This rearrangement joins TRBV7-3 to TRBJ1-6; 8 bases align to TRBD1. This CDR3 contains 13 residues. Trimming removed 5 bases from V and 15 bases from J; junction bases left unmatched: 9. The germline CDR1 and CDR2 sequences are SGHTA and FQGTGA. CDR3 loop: CASSQGAGFHLHF. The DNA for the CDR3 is TGTGCCAGCAGCCAGGGGGCGGGGTTTCACCTCCACTTT.

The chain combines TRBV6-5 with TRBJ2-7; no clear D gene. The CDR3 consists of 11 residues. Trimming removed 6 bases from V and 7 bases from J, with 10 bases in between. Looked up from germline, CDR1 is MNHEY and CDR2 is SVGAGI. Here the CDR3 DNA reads TGTGCCAGCAGAGCGCTTGATGAGCAGTACTTC. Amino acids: CASRALDEQYF.

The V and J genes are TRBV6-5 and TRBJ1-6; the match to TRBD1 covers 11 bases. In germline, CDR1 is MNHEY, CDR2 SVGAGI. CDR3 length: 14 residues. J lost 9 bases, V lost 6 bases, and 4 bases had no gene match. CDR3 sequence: CASSGTGGSSPLHF. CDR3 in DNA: TGTGCCAGCAGCGGGACAGGGGGGAGTTCACCCCTCCACTTT.

The CDR3 nucleotides read TGTGCCAGCAGTTCGGGACAGCTGACAACTAATGAAAAACTGTTTTTT. It codes for CASSSGQLTTNEKLFF. V usage is TRBV6-5 and J usage is TRBJ1-4; 7 nucleotides align to TRBD1. The CDR3 has 16 amino acids. V gave up 4 bases and J gave up 0 bases; unmatched junction bases: 5. In germline, CDR1 is MNHEY, CDR2 SVGAGI.

The CDR3 coding sequence is TGTGCCACGGGGTTCGGGACTAGCGGGGACAATACGCAGTATTTT. Its protein is CATGFGTSGDNTQYF. The V gene is TRBV3-1 (or the pseudogene TRBV3-2), the J gene TRBJ2-3; 13 nucleotides line up with TRBD2. The germline V gene encodes CDR1 LGHDT and CDR2 YNNKEL (reference sequence). CDR3 length: 15 residues. Trimming took 10 bases from V and 7 from J; bases not matched to a gene: 11.

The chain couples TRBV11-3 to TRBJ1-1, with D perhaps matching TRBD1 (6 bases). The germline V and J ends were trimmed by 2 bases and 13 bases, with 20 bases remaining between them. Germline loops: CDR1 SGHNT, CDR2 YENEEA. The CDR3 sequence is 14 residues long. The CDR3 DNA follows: TGTGCCAGCAGCTTATCTAGGGGGTCGGTGTCGCTTTTCTTT. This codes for CASSLSRGSVSLFF.

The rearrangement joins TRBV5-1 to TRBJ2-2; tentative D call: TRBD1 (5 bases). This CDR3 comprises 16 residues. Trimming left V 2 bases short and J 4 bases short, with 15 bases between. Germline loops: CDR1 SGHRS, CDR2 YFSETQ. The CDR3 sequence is CASSFTGVDLTGELFF. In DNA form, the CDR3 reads TGCGCCAGCAGCTTCACAGGAGTAGATCTCACCGGGGAGCTGTTTTTT. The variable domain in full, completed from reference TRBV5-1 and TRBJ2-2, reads KAGVTQTPRYLIKTRGQQVTLSCSPISGHRSVSWYQQTPGQGLQFLFEYFSETQRNKGNFPGRFSGRQFSNSRSEMNVSTLELGDSALYLCASSFTGVDLTGELFFGEGSRLTVL.

CDR3 sequence (DNA): TGTGCCAGCAGTTCGGACAGCTACAATGAGCAGTTCTTC. It translates to CASSSDSYNEQFF. The V gene is TRBV6-6, the J gene TRBJ2-1; TRBD1 might be the D (6 bases). The germline V gene has CDR1 MNHNY and CDR2 SVGAGI (reference sequence). The CDR3 loop spans 13 amino acids. The V end lost 4 bases, the J end lost 3 bases, and 7 bases lay between the germline ends.

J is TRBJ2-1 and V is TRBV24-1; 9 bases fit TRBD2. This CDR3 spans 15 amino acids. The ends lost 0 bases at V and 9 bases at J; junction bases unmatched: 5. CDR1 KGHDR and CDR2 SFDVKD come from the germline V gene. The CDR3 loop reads CATSDLDSGRFEQFF. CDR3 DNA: TGTGCCACCAGTGATTTGGATAGCGGGAGATTTGAGCAGTTCTTC.